This TCR beta chain was obtained from a study of T cell changes during pregnancy in multiple sclerosis. Some clones are missing from TCRdb's copy, which holds only in-frame ones; the method was immunoSEQ multiplex PCR. Among some 40,000 clones listed, 85% to 90% were seen once. The ends were cut back, 1 base at V and 3 bases at J, with 6 bases in the middle. This CDR3 has 14 residues. The germline V gene encodes CDR1 SGHTA and CDR2 FQGNSA. The material sequenced was CD4+ T cells from peripheral blood mononuclear cells, taken in the first trimester of pregnancy. The chain recombines TRBV7-2 with TRBJ1-4; D unclear. This receptor was obtained from a female donor with multiple sclerosis, enrolled in a pregnancy study. The CDR3 nucleotides read TGTGCCAGCAGCTTAGGGCCCCCTAATGAAAAACTGTTTTTT. Translated: CASSLGPPNEKLFF.